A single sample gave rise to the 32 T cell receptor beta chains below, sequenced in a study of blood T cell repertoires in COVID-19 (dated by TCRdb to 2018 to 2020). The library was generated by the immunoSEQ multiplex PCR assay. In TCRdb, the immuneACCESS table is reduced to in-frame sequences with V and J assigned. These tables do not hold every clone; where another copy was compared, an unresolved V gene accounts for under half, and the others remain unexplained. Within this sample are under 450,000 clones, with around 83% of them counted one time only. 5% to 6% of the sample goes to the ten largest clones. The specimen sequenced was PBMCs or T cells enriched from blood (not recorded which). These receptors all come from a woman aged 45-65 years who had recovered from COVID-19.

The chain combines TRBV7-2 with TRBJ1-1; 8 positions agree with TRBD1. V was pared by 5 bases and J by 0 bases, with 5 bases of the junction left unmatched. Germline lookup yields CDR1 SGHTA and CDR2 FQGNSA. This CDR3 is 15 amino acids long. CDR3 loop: CASSTGTGMNTEAFF. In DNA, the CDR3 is TGTGCCAGCAGCACCGGGACAGGAATGAACACTGAAGCTTTCTTT.

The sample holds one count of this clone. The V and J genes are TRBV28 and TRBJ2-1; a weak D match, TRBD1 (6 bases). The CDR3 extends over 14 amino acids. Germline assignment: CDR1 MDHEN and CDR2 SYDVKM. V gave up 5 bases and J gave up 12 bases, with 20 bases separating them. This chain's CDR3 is CASSPSGELTGQFF. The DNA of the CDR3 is TGTGCCAGCAGTCCATCCGGTGAGCTGACAGGGCAGTTCTTC.

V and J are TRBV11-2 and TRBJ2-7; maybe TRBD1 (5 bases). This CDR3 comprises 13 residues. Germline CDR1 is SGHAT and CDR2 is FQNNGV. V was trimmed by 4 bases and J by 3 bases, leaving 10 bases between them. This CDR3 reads CASSWGGNYEQYF. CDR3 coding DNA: TGTGCCAGCAGCTGGGGCGGAAACTACGAGCAGTACTTC. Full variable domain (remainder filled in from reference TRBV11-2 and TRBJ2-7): EAGVAQSPRYKIIEKRQSVAFWCNPISGHATLYWYQQILGQGPKLLIQFQNNGVVDDSQLPKDRFSAERLKGVDSTLKIQPAKLEDSAVYLCASSWGGNYEQYFGPGTRLTVT.

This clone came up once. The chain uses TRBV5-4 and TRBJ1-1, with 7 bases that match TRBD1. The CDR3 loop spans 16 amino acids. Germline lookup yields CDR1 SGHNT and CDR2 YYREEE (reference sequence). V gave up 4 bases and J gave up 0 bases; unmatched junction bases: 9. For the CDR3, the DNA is TGTGCCAGCAGCCCTACCCCGGGACAGATGAACACTGAAGCTTTCTTT. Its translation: CASSPTPGQMNTEAFF.

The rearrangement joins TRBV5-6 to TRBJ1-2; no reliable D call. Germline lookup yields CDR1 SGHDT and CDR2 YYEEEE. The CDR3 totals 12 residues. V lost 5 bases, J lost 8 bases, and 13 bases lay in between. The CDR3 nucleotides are TGTGCCAGCAGAGTGAGACGGGAGGGCTACACCTTC. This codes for CASRVRREGYTF.

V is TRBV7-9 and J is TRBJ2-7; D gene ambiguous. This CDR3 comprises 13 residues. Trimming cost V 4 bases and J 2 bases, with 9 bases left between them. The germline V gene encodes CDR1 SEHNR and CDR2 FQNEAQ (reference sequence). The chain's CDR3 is CASSSAITYEQYF. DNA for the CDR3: TGTGCCAGCAGCTCAGCTATTACCTACGAGCAGTACTTC.

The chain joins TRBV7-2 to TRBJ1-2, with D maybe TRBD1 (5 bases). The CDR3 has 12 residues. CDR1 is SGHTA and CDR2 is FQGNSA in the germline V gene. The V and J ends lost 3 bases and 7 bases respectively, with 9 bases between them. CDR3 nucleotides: TGTGCCAGCAGCTTTCAGGGACTTGGCTACACCTTC. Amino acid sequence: CASSFQGLGYTF.

CDR3 in DNA: TGTGCCAGCAGTTGGGGACAGGGGGCAAATACTTATGGCTACACCTTC. Its translation: CASSWGQGANTYGYTF. The chain has TRBV7-9 and TRBJ1-2; 12 bases line up with TRBD1. V gave up 6 bases and J gave up 5 bases; unmatched junction bases: 10. The CDR3 is 16 residues long. The germline V gene encodes CDR1 SEHNR and CDR2 FQNEAQ (reference sequence).

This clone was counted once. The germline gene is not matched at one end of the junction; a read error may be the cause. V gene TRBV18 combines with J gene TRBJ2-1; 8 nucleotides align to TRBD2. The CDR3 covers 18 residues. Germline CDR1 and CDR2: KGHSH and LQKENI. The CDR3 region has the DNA TGTGCCAGCACACCGACGGGAGTAGCGGGAACTACTTACAATGAGCAGTTCTTC. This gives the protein CASTPTGVAGTTYNEQFF.

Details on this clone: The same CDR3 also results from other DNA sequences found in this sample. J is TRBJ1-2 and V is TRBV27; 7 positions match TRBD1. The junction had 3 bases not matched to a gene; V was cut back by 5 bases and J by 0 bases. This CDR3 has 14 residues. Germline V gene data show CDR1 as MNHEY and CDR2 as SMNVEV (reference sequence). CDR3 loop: CASSRDRANYGYTF. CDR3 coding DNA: TGTGCCAGCAGTCGGGACAGAGCTAACTATGGCTACACCTTC.

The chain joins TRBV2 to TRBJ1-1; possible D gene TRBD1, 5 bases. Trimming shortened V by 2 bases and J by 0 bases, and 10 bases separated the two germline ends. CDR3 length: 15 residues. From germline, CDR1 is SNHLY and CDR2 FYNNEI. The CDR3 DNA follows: TGTGCCAGCAGTGAACAGGGCCCCATGAACACTGAAGCTTTCTTT. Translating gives CASSEQGPMNTEAFF.

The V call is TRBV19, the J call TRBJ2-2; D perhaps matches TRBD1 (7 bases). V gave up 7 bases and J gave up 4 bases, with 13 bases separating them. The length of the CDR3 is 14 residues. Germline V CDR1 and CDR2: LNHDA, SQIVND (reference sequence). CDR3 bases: TGTGCCAGTAAAGACAGGGAGGCCACCGGGGAGCTGTTTTTT. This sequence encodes CASKDREATGELFF.

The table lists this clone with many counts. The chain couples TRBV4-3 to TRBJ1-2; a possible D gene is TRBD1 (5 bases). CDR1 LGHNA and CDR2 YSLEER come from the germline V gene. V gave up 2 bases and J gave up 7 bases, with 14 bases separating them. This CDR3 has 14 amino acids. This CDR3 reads CASSQTGDGVGYTF. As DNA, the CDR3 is TGCGCCAGCAGCCAAACGGGGGACGGTGTTGGCTACACCTTC.

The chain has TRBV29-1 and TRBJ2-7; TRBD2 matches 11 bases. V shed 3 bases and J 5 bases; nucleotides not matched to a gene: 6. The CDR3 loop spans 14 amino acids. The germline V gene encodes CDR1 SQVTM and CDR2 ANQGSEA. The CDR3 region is CSVDTSGSFNEQYF. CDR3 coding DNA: TGCAGCGTTGACACTAGCGGGAGTTTTAACGAGCAGTACTTC.

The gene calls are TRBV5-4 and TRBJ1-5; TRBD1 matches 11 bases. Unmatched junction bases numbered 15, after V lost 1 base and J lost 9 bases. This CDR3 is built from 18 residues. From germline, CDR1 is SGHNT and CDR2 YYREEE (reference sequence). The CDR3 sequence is CASSLKGDRGSKQGPQHF. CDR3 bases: TGTGCCAGCAGCTTGAAGGGGGACAGGGGGTCTAAACAGGGGCCCCAGCATTTT.

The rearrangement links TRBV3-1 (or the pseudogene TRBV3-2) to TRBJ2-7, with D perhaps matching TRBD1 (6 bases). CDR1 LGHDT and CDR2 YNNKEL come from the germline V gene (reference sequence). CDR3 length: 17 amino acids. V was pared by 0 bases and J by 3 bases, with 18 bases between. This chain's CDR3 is CASSQDTRARGYYEQYF. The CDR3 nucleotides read TGTGCCAGCAGCCAAGATACCCGGGCCAGGGGTTACTACGAGCAGTACTTC.

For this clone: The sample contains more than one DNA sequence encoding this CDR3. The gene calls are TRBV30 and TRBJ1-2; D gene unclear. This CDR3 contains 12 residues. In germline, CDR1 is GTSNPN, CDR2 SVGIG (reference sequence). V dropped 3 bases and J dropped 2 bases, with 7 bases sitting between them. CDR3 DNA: TGTGCCTGGAGCGTGGAGAACTATGGCTACACCTTC. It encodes CAWSVENYGYTF.

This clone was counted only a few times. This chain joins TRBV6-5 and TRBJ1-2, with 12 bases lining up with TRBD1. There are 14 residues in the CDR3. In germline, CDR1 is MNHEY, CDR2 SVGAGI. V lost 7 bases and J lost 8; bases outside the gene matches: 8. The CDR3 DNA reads TGTGCCAGCAAAGCGACCGGGACAGGGGGCGGCTACACCTTC. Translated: CASKATGTGGGYTF.

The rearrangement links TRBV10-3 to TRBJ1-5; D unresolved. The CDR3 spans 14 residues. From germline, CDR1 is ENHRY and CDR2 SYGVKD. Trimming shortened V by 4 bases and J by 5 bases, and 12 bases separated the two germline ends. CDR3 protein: CAISGQVGDQPQHF. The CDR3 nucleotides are TGTGCCATCAGTGGCCAGGTGGGCGATCAGCCCCAGCATTTT.

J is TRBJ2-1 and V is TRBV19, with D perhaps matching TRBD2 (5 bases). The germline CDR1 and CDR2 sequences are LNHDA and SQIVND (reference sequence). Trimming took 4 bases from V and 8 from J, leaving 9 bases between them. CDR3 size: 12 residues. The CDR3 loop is CASSTSPYEQFF. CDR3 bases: TGTGCCAGTAGTACTAGCCCCTATGAGCAGTTCTTC.

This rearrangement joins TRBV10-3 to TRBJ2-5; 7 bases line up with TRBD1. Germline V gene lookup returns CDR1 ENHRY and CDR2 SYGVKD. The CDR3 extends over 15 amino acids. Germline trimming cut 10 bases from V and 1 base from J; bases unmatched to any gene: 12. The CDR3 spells CATTPDRAPQETQYF. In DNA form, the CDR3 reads TGTGCCACCACCCCCGACAGGGCCCCCCAAGAGACCCAGTACTTC.

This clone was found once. In DNA, the CDR3 is TGCGCCAGCAGCTCGGCGGGGGTATCGGTCACTGAAGCTTTCTTT. It is translated as CASSSAGVSVTEAFF. The genes are TRBV5-1 and TRBJ1-1; a weak D match, TRBD1 (5 bases). CDR1 and CDR2 from the germline V gene are SGHRS and YFSETQ. With 3 bases removed from V and 4 bases from J, the gap between germline ends came to 16 bases. The CDR3 consists of 15 residues.

CDR3 amino acids: CASSSPLPQGNYGYTF. The CDR3 DNA sequence: TGTGCCAGTAGTAGCCCACTCCCACAGGGGAACTATGGCTACACCTTC. V gene TRBV19 combines with J gene TRBJ1-2; 7 bases map to TRBD1. The CDR3 runs 16 residues. Germline V gene sequence: CDR1 LNHDA, CDR2 SQIVND (reference sequence). The V and J ends lost 4 bases and 2 bases, in that order; junction bases with no gene match: 10.

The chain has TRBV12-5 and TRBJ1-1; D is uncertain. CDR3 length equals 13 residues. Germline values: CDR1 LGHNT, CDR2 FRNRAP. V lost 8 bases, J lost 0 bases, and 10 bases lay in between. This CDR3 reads CASNPGLNTEAFF. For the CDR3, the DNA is TGTGCTAGTAATCCGGGGTTGAACACTGAAGCTTTCTTT. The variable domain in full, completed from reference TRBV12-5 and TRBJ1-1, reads DARVTQTPRHKVTEMGQEVTMRCQPILGHNTVFWYRQTMMQGLELLAYFRNRAPLDDSGMPKDRFSAEMPDATLATLKIQPSEPRDSAVYFCASNPGLNTEAFFGQGTRLTVV.

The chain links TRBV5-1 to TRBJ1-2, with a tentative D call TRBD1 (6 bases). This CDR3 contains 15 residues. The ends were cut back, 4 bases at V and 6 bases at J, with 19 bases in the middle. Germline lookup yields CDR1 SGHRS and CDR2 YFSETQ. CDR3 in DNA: TGCGCCAGCAGCGCCCTGGGTTGGGGGCGGGATGGCTACACCTTC. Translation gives CASSALGWGRDGYTF.

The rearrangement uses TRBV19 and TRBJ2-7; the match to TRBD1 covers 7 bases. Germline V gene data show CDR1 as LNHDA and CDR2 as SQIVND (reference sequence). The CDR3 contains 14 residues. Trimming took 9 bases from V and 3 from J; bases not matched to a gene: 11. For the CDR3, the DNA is TGTGCCAGCAGCCCGGGACAGTTTTTCTACGAGCAGTACTTC. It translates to CASSPGQFFYEQYF.

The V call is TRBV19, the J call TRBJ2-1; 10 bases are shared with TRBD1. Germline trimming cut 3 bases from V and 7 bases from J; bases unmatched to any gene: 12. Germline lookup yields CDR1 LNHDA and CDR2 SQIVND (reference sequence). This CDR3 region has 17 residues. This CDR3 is CASSIGQGDSTNNEQFF. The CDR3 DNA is TGTGCCAGTAGTATTGGACAGGGGGACTCTACAAATAATGAGCAGTTCTTC.

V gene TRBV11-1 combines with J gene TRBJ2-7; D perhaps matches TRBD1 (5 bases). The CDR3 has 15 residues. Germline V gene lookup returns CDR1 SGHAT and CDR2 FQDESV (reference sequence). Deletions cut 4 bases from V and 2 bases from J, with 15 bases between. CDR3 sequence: CASSWGQTSTYEQYF. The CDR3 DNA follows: TGTGCCAGCAGCTGGGGCCAGACCTCTACCTACGAGCAGTACTTC.

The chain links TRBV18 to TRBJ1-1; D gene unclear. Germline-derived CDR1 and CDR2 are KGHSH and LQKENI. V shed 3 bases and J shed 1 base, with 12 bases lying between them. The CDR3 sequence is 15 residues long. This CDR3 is CASSPGLTANTEAFF. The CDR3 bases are TGTGCCAGCTCACCCGGACTTACAGCGAACACTGAAGCTTTCTTT. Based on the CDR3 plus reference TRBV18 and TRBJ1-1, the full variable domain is NAGVMQNPRHLVRRRGQEARLRCSPMKGHSHVYWYRQLPEEGLKFMVYLQKENIIDESGMPKERFSAEFPKEGPSILRIQQVVRGDSAAYFCASSPGLTANTEAFFGQGTRLTVV.

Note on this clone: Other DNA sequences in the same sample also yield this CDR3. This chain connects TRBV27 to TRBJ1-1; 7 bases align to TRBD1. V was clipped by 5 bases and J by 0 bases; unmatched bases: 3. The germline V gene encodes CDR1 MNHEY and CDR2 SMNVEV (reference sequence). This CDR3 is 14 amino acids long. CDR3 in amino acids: CASSLGQVNTEAFF. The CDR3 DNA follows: TGTGCCAGCAGTCTTGGACAGGTGAACACTGAAGCTTTCTTT.

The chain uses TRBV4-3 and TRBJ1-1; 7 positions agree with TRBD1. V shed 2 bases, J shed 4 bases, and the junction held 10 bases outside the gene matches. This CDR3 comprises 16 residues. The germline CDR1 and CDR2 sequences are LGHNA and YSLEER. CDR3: CASSQLTGAGGTEAFF. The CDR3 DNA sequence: TGCGCCAGCAGCCAACTTACTGGGGCAGGGGGCACTGAAGCTTTCTTT.

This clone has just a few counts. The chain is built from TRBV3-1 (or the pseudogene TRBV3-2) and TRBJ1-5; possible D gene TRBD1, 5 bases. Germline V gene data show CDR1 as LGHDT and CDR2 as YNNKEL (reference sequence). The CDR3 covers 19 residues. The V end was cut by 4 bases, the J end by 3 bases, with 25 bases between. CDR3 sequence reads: CASSLSKGQGLNPNQPQHF. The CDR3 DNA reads TGTGCCAGCAGCCTATCTAAGGGCCAGGGATTAAACCCCAATCAGCCCCAGCATTTT.